One sample yielded the 3 T cell receptor beta chains listed below, sequenced in a study of Ad26.COV2.S vaccination and SARS-CoV-2 variants. Treatment: some 19 received Ad26.COV2.S at low or high dose, single or two shots; several received placebo; per-sample allocation not given. Material that was analyzed had been drawn on day 63 after the first vaccine or placebo injection. Produced via immunoSEQ multiplex PCR; TCRdb's table is partial and in-frame only. The profile shows approximately 240,000 clones, 88% of them singletons. Material: peripheral blood, obtained in a trial of Ad26.COV2.S vaccine versus placebo. All receptors come from a person between 18 and 65 years old who received the Ad26.COV2.S COVID-19 vaccine or a placebo.

V is TRBV7-9 and J is TRBJ1-6, with D possibly being TRBD1 (5 bases). This CDR3 comprises 14 residues. V dropped 5 bases and J dropped 8 bases, with 13 bases sitting between them. Germline V lookup: CDR1 SEHNR, CDR2 FQNEAQ (reference sequence). The DNA of the CDR3 is TGTGCCAGCAGCAAGAGGCGGGGCGATTCACCCCTCCACTTT. The encoded protein is CASSKRRGDSPLHF.

The chain carries TRBV4-2 and TRBJ2-5; 7 bases fit TRBD1. Germline V gives CDR1 LGHNA, CDR2 YNFKEQ. With 4 bases clipped from V and 2 bases from J, the junction kept 7 bases outside the gene matches. This CDR3 is built from 15 residues. CDR3 sequence (DNA): TGTGCCAGCAGCCGCTTTGGGGACAGACAAGAGACCCAGTACTTC. Residues: CASSRFGDRQETQYF.

The chain couples TRBV19 to TRBJ2-1, with no clear D. Germline-derived CDR1 and CDR2 are LNHDA and SQIVND (reference sequence). The CDR3 runs 14 residues. The V end lost 5 bases, the J end lost 0 bases, and 8 bases lay between the germline ends. The CDR3 is CASSPASSYNEQFF. CDR3 DNA: TGTGCCAGTAGTCCGGCAAGCTCCTACAATGAGCAGTTCTTC. The full variable domain, rest sourced from reference TRBV19 and TRBJ2-1, is DGGITQSPKYLFRKEGQNVTLSCEQNLNHDAMYWYRQDPGQGLRLIYYSQIVNDFQKGDIAEGYSVSREKKESFPLTVTSAQKNPTAFYLCASSPASSYNEQFFGPGTRLTVL.